This T cell receptor (beta chain) stems from a study of early T cells in non-severe SARS-CoV-2 infection. Study in general: Bulk RNA isolated from unsorted whole blood underwent sequencing; chains were not paired.

J was trimmed by 7 bases and V by 6 bases; bases with no gene match: 13. Per the germline V gene, CDR1 is SGHRS and CDR2 is YFSETQ. The CDR3 is 15 amino acids. cDNA molecules, individually, were tagged with unique molecular identifiers. TCRdb re-analysed the 5' RACE reads in MiXCR, keeping a single row per CDR3 protein. The sample records around 60,000 distinct CDR3 sequences, about an eighth being singletons. Sequencing used whole blood. The receptor comes from an adult who was a healthcare worker with PCR-confirmed SARS-CoV-2 infection or an uninfected control (not recorded which). This chain connects TRBV5-1 to TRBJ2-7; 10 bases match TRBD1. This CDR3 reads CASTGFGTGAEEQYF. For the CDR3, the DNA is TGCGCCAGCACGGGATTCGGGACAGGGGCTGAGGAGCAGTACTTC. Full variable domain (remainder filled in from reference TRBV5-1 and TRBJ2-7): KAGVTQTPRYLIKTRGQQVTLSCSPISGHRSVSWYQQTPGQGLQFLFEYFSETQRNKGNFPGRFSGRQFSNSRSEMNVSTLELGDSALYLCASTGFGTGAEEQYFGPGTRLTVT.